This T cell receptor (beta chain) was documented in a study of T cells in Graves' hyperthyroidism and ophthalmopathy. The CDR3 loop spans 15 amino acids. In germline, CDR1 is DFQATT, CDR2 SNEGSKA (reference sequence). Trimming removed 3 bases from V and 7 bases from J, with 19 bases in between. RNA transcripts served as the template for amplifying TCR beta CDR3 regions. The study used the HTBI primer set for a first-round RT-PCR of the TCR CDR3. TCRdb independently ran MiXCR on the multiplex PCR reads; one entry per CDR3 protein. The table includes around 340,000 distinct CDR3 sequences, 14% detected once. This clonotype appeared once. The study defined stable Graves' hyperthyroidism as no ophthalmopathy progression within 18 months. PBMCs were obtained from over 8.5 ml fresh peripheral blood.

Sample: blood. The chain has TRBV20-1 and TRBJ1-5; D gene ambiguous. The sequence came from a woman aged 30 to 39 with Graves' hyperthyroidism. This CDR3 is CSARDDRRGMQPQHF. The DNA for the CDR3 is TGCAGTGCTAGGGACGACCGTCGTGGGATGCAGCCCCAGCATTTT.